Below are 3 T cell receptor beta chains sequenced from a single sample in a study of blood T cell repertoires in COVID-19 (dated by TCRdb to 2020 to 2021). To prepare the library, the immunoSEQ multiplex PCR assay was applied. TCRdb carries this immuneACCESS record with in-frame sequences only. Its versions omit some clonotypes, under half of them owing to an unresolved V gene in the studies checked, with the rest unexplained. For this sample the table gives about 440,000 clones, of which 80% to 90% were detected only once. The ten largest clones capture approximately 4.3% of the sample. The sequenced sample consisted of peripheral blood. Source of these receptors: a woman aged 25 to 45 with acute or convalescent COVID-19.

This chain joins TRBV6-5 and TRBJ2-7; D is undetermined. CDR1 MNHEY and CDR2 SVGAGI come from the germline V gene. The CDR3 is made up of 15 amino acids. V lost 6 bases to trimming and J lost 2 bases, with 17 bases between them. CDR3 residues: CASRRSPQVTYEQYF. DNA of the CDR3: TGTGCCAGCAGACGAAGCCCCCAGGTTACCTACGAGCAGTACTTC.

The chain links TRBV9 to TRBJ2-3; 8 bases match TRBD2. CDR1 is SGDLS, CDR2 YYNGEE, per germline. The length of the CDR3 is 16 residues. Trimming took 0 bases from V and 3 from J; bases not matched to a gene: 6. The CDR3 loop reads CASSVVSGGGTDTQYF. In DNA, the CDR3 is TGTGCCAGCAGCGTAGTCTCCGGCGGGGGGACAGATACGCAGTATTTT.

The chain combines TRBV10-1 with TRBJ2-7, with a weak D call TRBD1 (5 bases). Trimming took 0 bases from V and 5 from J, leaving 17 bases between them. The CDR3 spans 16 residues. The germline V gene has CDR1 WNHNN and CDR2 SYGVQD (reference sequence). The DNA of the CDR3 is TGCGCCAGCAGTGAGTCCCACGGACAAGGGGTTAACGAGCAGTACTTC. It is translated as CASSESHGQGVNEQYF.